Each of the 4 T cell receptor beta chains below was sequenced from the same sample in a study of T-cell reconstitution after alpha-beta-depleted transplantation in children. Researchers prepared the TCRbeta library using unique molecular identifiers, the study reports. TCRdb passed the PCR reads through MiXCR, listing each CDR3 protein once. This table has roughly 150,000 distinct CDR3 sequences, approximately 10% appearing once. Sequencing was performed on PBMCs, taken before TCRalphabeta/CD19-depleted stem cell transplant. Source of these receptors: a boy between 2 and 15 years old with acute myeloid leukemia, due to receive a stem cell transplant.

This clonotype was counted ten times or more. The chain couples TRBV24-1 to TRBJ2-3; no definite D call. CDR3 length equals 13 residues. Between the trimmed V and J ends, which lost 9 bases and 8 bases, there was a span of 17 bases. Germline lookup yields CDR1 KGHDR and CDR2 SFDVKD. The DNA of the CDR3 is TGTGCCACCCAGTCAGCTCTGGCCCCTACGCAGTATTTT. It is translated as CATQSALAPTQYF.

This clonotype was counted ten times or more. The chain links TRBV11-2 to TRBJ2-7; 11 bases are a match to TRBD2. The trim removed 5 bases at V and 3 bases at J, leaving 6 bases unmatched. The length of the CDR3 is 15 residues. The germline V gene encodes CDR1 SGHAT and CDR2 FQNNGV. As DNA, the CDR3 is TGTGCCAGCAGCCAGACTAGCGGGACAATCTACGAGCAGTACTTC. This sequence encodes CASSQTSGTIYEQYF.

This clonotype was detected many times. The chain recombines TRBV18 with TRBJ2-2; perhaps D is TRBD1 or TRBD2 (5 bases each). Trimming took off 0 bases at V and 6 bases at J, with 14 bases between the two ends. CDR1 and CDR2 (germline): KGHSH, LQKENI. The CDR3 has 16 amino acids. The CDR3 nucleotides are TGTGCCAGCTCACCACCTGGCTCAAGGGACGCCGGGGAGCTGTTTTTT. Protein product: CASSPPGSRDAGELFF.

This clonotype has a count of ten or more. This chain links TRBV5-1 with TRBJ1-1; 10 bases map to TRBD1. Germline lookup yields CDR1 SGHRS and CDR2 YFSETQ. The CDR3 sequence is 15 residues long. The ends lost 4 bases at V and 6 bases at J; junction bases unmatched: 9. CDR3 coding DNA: TGCGCCAGCAGCCCGCGGACAGGGGGTGGTGCTGAAGCTTTCTTT. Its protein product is CASSPRTGGGAEAFF.